The T cell receptor beta chain described here comes from a study of blood T cells in healthy people across ages. A second about 6 to 12 cycle PCR used barcoded and J-beta primers. Every cDNA was tagged by a template-switch adaptor with 12 random nucleotides. TCRdb re-called the 5' RACE reads with MiXCR, one entry per CDR3 protein. The table has hundreds of thousands of distinct CDR3 sequences, approximately 52% seen once. Worth noting for this clonotype: Its antigen is as yet unknown.

Ranging in age from about 6 to 95, the donors were healthy Caucasian individuals from Russia. The V and J ends lost 4 bases and 1 base respectively, with 21 bases between them. Germline assignment: CDR1 SGHTA and CDR2 FQGNSA. The CDR3 extends over 18 amino acids. Whole-study results and caveats: Diversity of TCR beta per million T cells declined in a roughly linear way with age.

This chain uses TRBV7-2 with TRBJ2-3; D perhaps matches TRBD1 (6 bases). The origin of this receptor is a woman over 75 in good health. Sequenced: blood. This CDR3 reads CASSSVPGHSPGTDTQYF. The CDR3 coding sequence is TGTGCCAGCAGCTCCGTCCCGGGACATTCACCTGGCACAGATACGCAGTATTTT.